This T cell receptor (beta chain) derives from a study of blood T cell repertoires in COVID-19. Study background: The United States, Italy and Spain provided the acute and convalescent COVID-19 samples.

How the authors handled the data: Nucleated cell counts were estimated from reference gene primer amplification. The assay was immunoSEQ multiplex PCR, and TCRdb's table has in-frame clones only and misses some. V, J and clone size were drawn from that table, and D and trimming were deduced from the DNA. There are 65,000 to 90,000 clones in the sample; 80% to 90% occur only once, and 5.5% to 7% lies in the top ten. V lost 6 bases to trimming and J lost 3 bases, with 14 bases between them. CDR3 length: 15 amino acids. CDR1 is MNHEY, CDR2 SVGAGI, per germline. This receptor was obtained from a man of 80 years or more with COVID-19, enrolled during active disease. The genes are TRBV6-5 and TRBJ2-2, with D possibly being TRBD1 (5 bases). Sequences were obtained from peripheral blood. The CDR3 nucleotides read TGTGCCAGCAGAGATAGCAGGGTTGACACCGGGGAGCTGTTTTTT. Translated: CASRDSRVDTGELFF.